This is a list of T cell receptor beta chains from one sample in a study of CD8+ T cells in alopecia areata. The table came from immunoSEQ multiplex PCR; TCRdb's copy has only in-frame clones and leaves some out. The data hold roughly 190,000 clones, with approximately 56% observed a single time. Sample: CD4+ T cells sorted from blood, taken at week 4, from a patient treated with tofacitinib. The receptors shown here come from a human donor with alopecia areata. Each CDR3 is given with its conserved first and last residue. The D gene is left open where the match is weak. Some rows have no size entry. The others give once, few or many, or a class for an expanded clone.

TRBV11-2	TRBJ2-7	.	.	TGTGCCTGCAGCCTACTCTCTGGGTACGAGCAGTACTTC	CACSLLSGYEQYF
TRBV5-1	TRBJ1-1	.	.	TGCGCCAGCAGCTTGATAGGCGGTTACGCTGAAGCTTTCTTT	CASSLIGGYAEAFF
TRBV23-1	TRBJ1-5	.	few	TGCGCCAGCTCTCAGTGGGGTCCCGAGGGCAATCAGCCCCAGCATTTT	CASSQWGPEGNQPQHF
TRBV4-1	TRBJ2-2	.	few	TGCGCCAGCAGCCGGCAAGGTCTCGGGGAGCTGTTTTTT	CASSRQGLGELFF
TRBV5-1	TRBJ1-1	.	.	TGCGCCAGCAGCTTTGACGGTTGGGCTGGGATCAACAAGAACACTGAAGCTTTCTTT	CASSFDGWAGINKNTEAFF
TRBV30	TRBJ2-3	.	few	TGTGCCTGGAGAGACTTCCTCAGGACCACAGATACGCAGTATTTT	CAWRDFLRTTDTQYF
TRBV30	TRBJ2-7	TRBD2	once	TGTGCCTGGAGTGTACAGGGACTAGCGGGAGGAGGTCGTTCCTACGAGCAGTACTTC	CAWSVQGLAGGGRSYEQYF
TRBV30	TRBJ1-5	TRBD1	.	TGTGCCTGGCGGGGACAGGGTGTCGGGCCCCAGCATTTT	CAWRGQGVGPQHF
TRBV20-1	TRBJ1-2	.	.	TGCAGTGCTGGGAGGAGCTATGGCTACACCTTC	CSAGRSYGYTF
TRBV4-2	TRBJ1-3	.	few	TGTGCCAGCAGCCAAGCCGGCAGCGGAAACACCATATATTTT	CASSQAGSGNTIYF
TRBV6-5	TRBJ2-7	.	.	TGTGCCAGCAGTTCGAGGGACTCCTACGAGCAGTACTTC	CASSSRDSYEQYF
TRBV29-1	TRBJ1-2	.	.	TGCAGCGTTGAAGTTGCGGGACGGAATAACTATGGCTACACCTTC	CSVEVAGRNNYGYTF
TRBV2	TRBJ1-2	.	.	TGTGCCAGCAGGGTCGACGGTGCCTATGGCTACACCTTC	CASRVDGAYGYTF
TRBV2	TRBJ2-1	.	.	TGTGCCAGCAGTGAAGATGGGCTCTCCTACAATGAGCAGTTCTTC	CASSEDGLSYNEQFF
TRBV30	TRBJ2-3	.	.	TGTGCCTGGCAGTCAGATACGCAGTATTTT	CAWQSDTQYF